Each of the 25 T cell receptor beta chains below was sequenced from the same sample in a study of T cell responses to AZD1222 COVID-19 vaccine. TCRdb's copy holds only in-frame clones and misses some; the assay was immunoSEQ multiplex PCR. The sample holds about 130,000 clones, around 90% seen once. Sequenced here: peripheral blood, sampled on day 0 of AZD1222 vaccination. The receptors were sampled from an adult in good health.

This clone occurred a few times. CDR3 in DNA: TGTGCCAGTAGTTCGCAGCCGGCAACTAATGAAAAACTGTTTTTT. Amino acid sequence: CASSSQPATNEKLFF. This chain joins TRBV19 and TRBJ1-4, with D uncertain. Germline V gives CDR1 LNHDA, CDR2 SQIVND (reference sequence). The CDR3 contains 15 residues. The ends were cut back, 5 bases at V and 0 bases at J, with 10 bases in the middle. Looking up the rest from reference TRBV19 and TRBJ1-4 gives the full variable domain: DGGITQSPKYLFRKEGQNVTLSCEQNLNHDAMYWYRQDPGQGLRLIYYSQIVNDFQKGDIAEGYSVSREKKESFPLTVTSAQKNPTAFYLCASSSQPATNEKLFFGSGTQLSVL.

The chain is built from TRBV6-1 and TRBJ2-7; weak D call: TRBD2 (6 bases). V lost 2 bases and J lost 7, with 9 bases in between. The length of the CDR3 is 12 residues. Germline values: CDR1 MNHNS, CDR2 SASEGT. The CDR3 nucleotides read TGTGCCAGCAGTGAATCGGGGGAAGAGCAGTACTTC. Protein product: CASSESGEEQYF.

The sample holds one count of this clone. The DNA of the CDR3 is TGTGCCAGTAGTCGCAGGGGGGAATCACCCCTCCACTTT. Protein sequence: CASSRRGESPLHF. V is TRBV19 and J is TRBJ1-6, with 7 positions matching TRBD1. Germline V gives CDR1 LNHDA, CDR2 SQIVND (reference sequence). The CDR3 runs 13 residues. V shed 5 bases and J 10 bases; nucleotides not matched to a gene: 5.

The CDR3 nucleotides are TGTGCCACCGGAGTTGCCGGGGAGCTGTTTTTT. Its translation is CATGVAGELFF. J is TRBJ2-2 and V is TRBV24-1; D unclear. The CDR3 extends over 11 amino acids. In germline, CDR1 is KGHDR, CDR2 SFDVKD. Between the trimmed V and J ends, which lost 9 bases and 6 bases, there was a span of 7 bases.

The V and J genes are TRBV28 and TRBJ1-2, with 9 positions matching TRBD1. V lost 7 bases to trimming and J lost 4 bases; unmatched junction nucleotides: 10. The CDR3 loop spans 15 amino acids. Germline V gene lookup returns CDR1 MDHEN and CDR2 SYDVKM. DNA of the CDR3: TGTGCCAGCAACCCAGCCGGGACAGGGTTCTATGGCTACACCTTC. Translated, it gives CASNPAGTGFYGYTF.

The chain carries TRBV7-2 and TRBJ2-7, with TRBD2 as a possible D gene (6 bases). In germline, CDR1 is SGHTA, CDR2 FQGNSA. CDR3 size: 14 residues. The V gene lost 5 bases and the J gene lost 5 bases, with 16 bases spanning the gap. The CDR3 reads CASSPEGMVHEQYF. The CDR3 DNA reads as TGTGCCAGCAGCCCGGAGGGGATGGTGCACGAGCAGTACTTC.

The chain is built from TRBV19 and TRBJ2-3; TRBD1 is a possible D gene (6 bases). Trimming shortened V by 6 bases and J by 3 bases, and 10 bases separated the two germline ends. Per the germline V gene, CDR1 is LNHDA and CDR2 is SQIVND (reference sequence). This CDR3 is 13 amino acids long. The CDR3 DNA reads TGTGCCAGTAGGGCAGGGGCTACAGATACGCAGTATTTT. Translation gives CASRAGATDTQYF.

The chain combines TRBV6-6 with TRBJ1-1; D possibly corresponds to TRBD1 (6 bases). Trimming shortened V by 8 bases and J by 4 bases, and 17 bases separated the two germline ends. Germline loops: CDR1 MNHNY, CDR2 SVGAGI (reference sequence). This CDR3 comprises 14 residues. CDR3 loop: CASSPGAGGTEAFF. The DNA for the CDR3 is TGTGCCAGCTCGCCGGGGGCTGGGGGCACTGAAGCTTTCTTT.

The CDR3 here is CASSLVLTDNSPLHF. Written as DNA, the CDR3 is TGTGCCAGCAGCTTAGTTTTGACAGATAATTCACCCCTCCACTTT. The V gene is TRBV7-9, the J gene TRBJ1-6, with D maybe TRBD1 (5 bases). The germline gives CDR1 SEHNR, CDR2 FQNEAQ (reference sequence). The CDR3 loop spans 15 amino acids. Trimming removed 1 base at V and 5 bases at J, with 9 bases between.

CDR3 DNA sequence: TGTGCCAGCAGCCCAGTGGGCGCAGGTGGCCGGGAGCTGTTTTTT. Protein sequence: CASSPVGAGGRELFF. This chain connects TRBV14 to TRBJ2-2, with D unclear. CDR1 is SGHDN, CDR2 FVKESK, per germline. The CDR3 consists of 15 residues. Trimming stripped 4 bases from V and 9 bases from J, with 18 bases between.

The chain links TRBV2 to TRBJ2-7; the D gene is possibly TRBD1 (6 bases). With 2 bases removed from V and 3 bases from J, the gap between germline ends came to 14 bases. The length of the CDR3 is 15 residues. CDR1 SNHLY and CDR2 FYNNEI come from the germline V gene. CDR3 coding DNA: TGTGCCAGCAGTGAAAGGCGGCAGGGGTACTACGAGCAGTACTTC. Amino acids: CASSERRQGYYEQYF.

The chain couples TRBV7-2 to TRBJ1-1; D remains unclear. The CDR3 length is 15 residues. CDR1 SGHTA and CDR2 FQGNSA come from the germline V gene. Trimming removed 4 bases from V and 1 base from J, with 13 bases in between. This CDR3 reads CASSSLGISNTEAFF. Written as DNA, the CDR3 is TGTGCCAGCAGCTCTTTGGGAATATCGAACACTGAAGCTTTCTTT.

CDR3 in DNA: TGTGCCACCAGCAGAAGGCACGGCTCCTACGAGCAGTACTTC. This encodes CATSRRHGSYEQYF. V and J are TRBV15 and TRBJ2-7; no reliable D call. The ends were cut back, 2 bases at V and 0 bases at J, with 8 bases in the middle. This CDR3 is 14 amino acids long. The germline V gene encodes CDR1 LNHNV and CDR2 YYDKDF (reference sequence).

The V call is TRBV29-1, the J call TRBJ1-5; D is unresolved. The CDR3 has 13 residues. Germline V lookup: CDR1 SQVTM, CDR2 ANQGSEA. Trimming removed 6 bases from V and 2 bases from J, with 11 bases in between. CDR3 sequence (DNA): TGCAGCGTCCCCCCCCTGGGCAATCAGCCCCAGCATTTT. Amino acid sequence: CSVPPLGNQPQHF. The complete variable domain, with remaining parts taken from reference TRBV29-1 and TRBJ1-5, reads SAVISQKPSRDICQRGTSLTIQCQVDSQVTMMFWYRQQPGQSLTLIATANQGSEATYESGFVIDKFPISRPNLTFSTLTVSNMSPEDSSIYLCSVPPLGNQPQHFGDGTRLSIL.

The rearrangement uses TRBV14 and TRBJ1-6, with 7 positions matching TRBD1. J gave up 6 bases and V 0 bases, and 11 bases lay outside the gene matches. Germline CDR1 reads SGHDN; CDR2 reads FVKESK. There are 18 residues in the CDR3. The CDR3 loop reads CASSQDMGTALLNSPLHF. CDR3 nucleotides: TGTGCCAGCAGCCAAGATATGGGGACAGCACTCCTTAATTCACCCCTCCACTTT.

The rearrangement joins TRBV4-3 to TRBJ2-3, with 10 bases fitting TRBD1. The germline gives CDR1 LGHNA, CDR2 YSLEER. This CDR3 has 14 residues. V was clipped by 4 bases and J by 4 bases; unmatched bases: 2. The CDR3 nucleotides read TGCGCCAGCAGCCGGGACAGGGGTGCAGATACGCAGTATTTT. Amino acids: CASSRDRGADTQYF.

This chain connects TRBV20-1 to TRBJ1-1; D ambiguous. CDR3 length equals 10 residues. CDR1 DFQATT and CDR2 SNEGSKA come from the germline V gene (reference sequence). Trimming removed 6 bases from V and 3 bases from J, with 5 bases in between. For the CDR3, the DNA is TGCAGTGCCGGGGACACTGAAGCTTTCTTT. The encoded protein is CSAGDTEAFF.

This chain connects TRBV5-5 to TRBJ1-2; 9 nucleotides line up with TRBD1. The germline V gene encodes CDR1 SGHKS and CDR2 YYEKEE (reference sequence). V shed 0 bases and J 5 bases; nucleotides not matched to a gene: 11. The CDR3 has 17 residues. For the CDR3, the DNA is TGTGCCAGCAGCTTGGTGGGGACAGGGACTCCATTTTATGGCTACACCTTC. Translated, it gives CASSLVGTGTPFYGYTF.

The chain joins TRBV7-2 to TRBJ2-3; 7 nucleotides match TRBD2. The CDR3 extends over 14 amino acids. Germline V CDR1 and CDR2: SGHTA, FQGNSA. The trim removed 5 bases at V and 2 bases at J, leaving 4 bases unmatched. The CDR3 DNA sequence: TGTGCCAGCAGCGTTAGCGGGTACACAGATACGCAGTATTTT. It is translated as CASSVSGYTDTQYF.

The CDR3 region is CASSGTREAIYNEQFF. The DNA of the CDR3 is TGTGCCAGCAGCGGAACGAGGGAAGCGATTTACAATGAGCAGTTCTTC. The chain is built from TRBV9 and TRBJ2-1, with D maybe TRBD2 (5 bases). The germline gives CDR1 SGDLS, CDR2 YYNGEE. CDR3 length: 16 amino acids. Trimming shortened V by 3 bases and J by 4 bases, and 17 bases separated the two germline ends.

V gene TRBV28 combines with J gene TRBJ1-2; D might be TRBD1 (5 bases). CDR3 size: 19 residues. Trimming removed 5 bases at V and 3 bases at J, with 28 bases between. Per the germline V gene, CDR1 is MDHEN and CDR2 is SYDVKM. This CDR3 reads CASSPLSGTWQGLHYGYTF. CDR3 bases: TGTGCCAGCAGTCCGTTATCCGGGACGTGGCAGGGATTACACTATGGCTACACCTTC.

This clone was detected only a few times. The chain combines TRBV28 with TRBJ1-2, with TRBD1 matching 7 bases. The germline V gene encodes CDR1 MDHEN and CDR2 SYDVKM. This CDR3 contains 14 residues. With V trimmed by 2 bases and J by 6 bases, 6 bases remained unmatched. The CDR3 reads CASSLRGRLHGYTF. CDR3 DNA: TGTGCCAGCAGTTTAAGGGGGCGATTGCATGGCTACACCTTC.

The rearrangement joins TRBV20-1 to TRBJ1-2; D is ambiguous. Trimming took 3 bases from V and 4 from J, leaving 3 bases between them. CDR3 length equals 10 residues. The germline V gene encodes CDR1 DFQATT and CDR2 SNEGSKA (reference sequence). CDR3 amino acids: CSARAYGYTF. DNA of the CDR3: TGCAGTGCTAGGGCCTATGGCTACACCTTC.

In DNA, the CDR3 is TGTGCCAGCAGTTGGCCCCCTCAGGGGGCTGGAAACACCATATATTTT. It yields the protein CASSWPPQGAGNTIYF. V and J are TRBV28 and TRBJ1-3, with 7 bases that match TRBD1. V trimming: 4 bases; J trimming: 2 bases; junction bases outside the gene matches: 8. The germline gives CDR1 MDHEN, CDR2 SYDVKM. The CDR3 is 16 residues long.

The chain joins TRBV5-1 to TRBJ2-2, with a weak D call TRBD1 (5 bases). This CDR3 spans 15 amino acids. Trimming stripped 9 bases from V and 4 bases from J, with 19 bases between. Germline CDR1 reads SGHRS; CDR2 reads YFSETQ. CDR3 bases: TGCGCCACCCGACAGACCTCGATGAGCACCGGGGAGCTGTTTTTT. Amino acid sequence: CATRQTSMSTGELFF. Full variable domain (remainder filled in from reference TRBV5-1 and TRBJ2-2): KAGVTQTPRYLIKTRGQQVTLSCSPISGHRSVSWYQQTPGQGLQFLFEYFSETQRNKGNFPGRFSGRQFSNSRSEMNVSTLELGDSALYLCATRQTSMSTGELFFGEGSRLTVL.